The 17 T cell receptor beta chains below were found in one sample sequenced in a study of response to subunit inactivated influenza vaccine. TCRdb re-called the RT-PCR reads with MiXCR, one entry per CDR3 protein. Here the sample spans about 700,000 distinct CDR3 sequences, roughly 14% being singletons. The sequenced sample was PBMCs from blood, obtained around two weeks before vaccination. Receptor source: a man aged 50 to 59 who received an inactivated influenza vaccine.

V and J are TRBV20-1 and TRBJ2-5; TRBD2 is a possible D gene (5 bases). Trimming left V 0 bases short and J 1 base short, with 15 bases between. This CDR3 comprises 16 residues. Germline lookup yields CDR1 DFQATT and CDR2 SNEGSKA (reference sequence). The CDR3 loop reads CSARDFQRTVQETQYF. In DNA form, the CDR3 reads TGCAGTGCTAGAGATTTTCAGCGGACCGTCCAAGAGACCCAGTACTTC.

This clonotype was counted ten times or more. The chain couples TRBV5-1 to TRBJ2-1; 12 bases map to TRBD2. The CDR3 runs 14 residues. After removal of 5 bases from V and 9 bases from J, the junction contained 6 bases not matched to a gene. Per the germline V gene, CDR1 is SGHRS and CDR2 is YFSETQ. In DNA, the CDR3 is TGCGCCAGCAGATCTAGCGGGGGGGCCGGTGAGCAGTTCTTC. Amino acids: CASRSSGGAGEQFF.

The J gene is TRBJ2-1, the V gene TRBV15; TRBD2 agrees at 9 bases. The length of the CDR3 is 15 residues. J gave up 0 bases and V 5 bases, and 2 bases lay outside the gene matches. Germline V gene lookup returns CDR1 LNHNV and CDR2 YYDKDF (reference sequence). The CDR3: CATSPTSGSYNEQFF. The CDR3 DNA sequence: TGTGCCACCAGCCCGACTAGCGGCTCCTACAATGAGCAGTTCTTC.

This clonotype has at least ten counts. As DNA, the CDR3 is TGTGCCAGCAGCGCCTCGCTCGCGGACATCAATTCACCCCTCCACTTT. Amino acids: CASSASLADINSPLHF. The genes are TRBV7-2 and TRBJ1-6; perhaps TRBD1 as D (5 bases). The germline V gene has CDR1 SGHTA and CDR2 FQGNSA. V dropped 5 bases and J dropped 7 bases, with 18 bases sitting between them. The CDR3 has 16 amino acids.

The chain combines TRBV15 with TRBJ2-3; TRBD1 is a possible D gene (5 bases). Germline assignment: CDR1 LNHNV and CDR2 YYDKDF (reference sequence). The CDR3 loop spans 16 amino acids. Trimming pared 5 bases from V and 2 bases from J, leaving 17 bases between. The CDR3 sequence: CATSGRTRAYTDTQYF. The CDR3 nucleotides read TGTGCCACCAGCGGTCGTACCAGGGCCTACACAGATACGCAGTATTTT.

This clonotype turned up a few times. CDR3 sequence (DNA): TGTGCCAGCAGGACGGGGGCAGGGCGCGTAGCTTTCTTT. Encoded protein: CASRTGAGRVAFF. V and J are TRBV12-3 or TRBV12-4 and TRBJ1-1; D possibly corresponds to TRBD1 (6 bases). The V end was cut by 6 bases, the J end by 10 bases, with 18 bases between. This CDR3 region has 13 residues.

This chain uses TRBV20-1 with TRBJ1-2, with D possibly matching TRBD1 (5 bases). Germline values: CDR1 DFQATT, CDR2 SNEGSKA (reference sequence). The CDR3 is 14 residues long. V was pared by 3 bases and J by 4 bases, with 15 bases between. The CDR3 is CSARERDGAYGYTF. The CDR3 DNA reads as TGCAGTGCTAGGGAAAGGGACGGCGCCTATGGCTACACCTTC.

This clonotype has just a few counts. The CDR3 loop is CASRKAGGYNEQFF. In nucleotides, the CDR3 is TGTGCCAGCAGGAAAGCGGGAGGGTACAATGAGCAGTTCTTC. This sequence joins TRBV3-1 and TRBJ2-1, with 10 bases lining up with TRBD2. This CDR3 has 14 residues. In germline, CDR1 is LGHDT, CDR2 YNNKEL (reference sequence). The V gene end was trimmed by 6 bases and the J gene end by 4 bases; junction bases not matched to a gene: 3.

A note on this clonotype: Germline is not matched at one junction end, which may reflect a read error. The CDR3 DNA reads TGTGCTAGCAGCGGTCACAGCCTTTTTGCTGGCTACACCTTC. It specifies CASSGHSLFAGYTF. The genes are TRBV6-2 or TRBV6-3 and TRBJ1-2; D is uncertain. The V gene's germline CDR1 is MNHEY and CDR2 SVGEGT. The CDR3 totals 14 residues.

This clonotype was found a few times. CDR3 protein: CASSLTSGGTTQYF. The CDR3 nucleotides are TGTGCCAGCAGCTTGACTAGCGGGGGCACTACGCAGTATTTT. This sequence joins TRBV11-2 and TRBJ2-3; 12 bases line up with TRBD2. Unmatched junction bases numbered 3, after V lost 3 bases and J lost 8 bases. Germline assignment: CDR1 SGHAT and CDR2 FQNNGV. The CDR3 runs 14 residues.

This clonotype came up a few times. This chain uses TRBV5-1 with TRBJ2-7; D call uncertain. The CDR3 runs 14 residues. The ends were cut back, 0 bases at V and 3 bases at J, with 10 bases in the middle. Germline CDR1 is SGHRS and CDR2 is YFSETQ. The CDR3 DNA sequence: TGCGCCAGCAGCTTGGTTCGGGCCGGCTACGAGCAGTACTTC. It codes for CASSLVRAGYEQYF.

The genes are TRBV5-1 and TRBJ2-2; D gene unclear. V was shortened by 4 bases and J by 5 bases, with 12 bases between the two germline ends. This CDR3 is built from 14 residues. From germline, CDR1 is SGHRS and CDR2 YFSETQ. DNA for the CDR3: TGCGCCAGCAGCCCCTCCGCGAGTACCGGGGAGCTGTTTTTT. Translating gives CASSPSASTGELFF.

Here the CDR3 reads CAISERHYEQYF. CDR3 nucleotide sequence: TGTGCCATCAGTGAAAGGCACTACGAGCAGTACTTC. The rearrangement joins TRBV10-3 to TRBJ2-7; D not certain. The germline CDR1 and CDR2 sequences are ENHRY and SYGVKD. V gave up 3 bases and J gave up 3 bases, with 6 bases separating them. The CDR3 has 12 amino acids.

The sample holds a few counts of this clonotype. V gene TRBV5-1 combines with J gene TRBJ2-4; TRBD1 aligns across 12 bases. The V gene's germline CDR1 is SGHRS and CDR2 YFSETQ. V gave up 4 bases and J gave up 5 bases; unmatched junction bases: 4. The CDR3 is 15 residues long. The CDR3 sequence is CASSARDRGQNIQYF. CDR3 nucleotide sequence: TGCGCCAGCAGCGCACGGGACAGGGGGCAAAACATTCAGTACTTC.

This chain uses TRBV20-1 with TRBJ2-3, with 12 bases matching TRBD2. Germline CDR1 and CDR2: DFQATT and SNEGSKA (reference sequence). After removal of 3 bases from V and 5 bases from J, the junction contained 9 bases not matched to a gene. There are 16 residues in the CDR3. CDR3 nucleotide sequence: TGCAGTGCTAGTTCGGCTAGCGGGAGGGCCAGAGATACGCAGTATTTT. Protein sequence: CSASSASGRARDTQYF.

This chain joins TRBV19 and TRBJ2-1, with 8 bases lining up with TRBD2. CDR1 LNHDA and CDR2 SQIVND come from the germline V gene (reference sequence). V was clipped by 3 bases and J by 8 bases; unmatched bases: 9. The CDR3 runs to 15 residues. CDR3 nucleotide sequence: TGTGCCAGTAGTATTGGGCCGGGAGGGCCTTATGAGCAGTTCTTC. Residues: CASSIGPGGPYEQFF. The variable domain in full, with the rest retrieved from reference TRBV19 and TRBJ2-1, is DGGITQSPKYLFRKEGQNVTLSCEQNLNHDAMYWYRQDPGQGLRLIYYSQIVNDFQKGDIAEGYSVSREKKESFPLTVTSAQKNPTAFYLCASSIGPGGPYEQFFGPGTRLTVL.

This clonotype was detected only a few times. The J gene is TRBJ2-1, the V gene TRBV12-3 or TRBV12-4; D may be TRBD1 (6 bases). The V end was cut by 2 bases, the J end by 7 bases, with 21 bases between. The CDR3 covers 17 residues. The CDR3 is CASSLIATSRRGNEQFF. As DNA, the CDR3 is TGTGCCAGCAGTTTAATTGCGACCTCCCGAAGGGGGAATGAGCAGTTCTTC.